The 24 T cell receptor beta chains presented below share a single source sample, sequenced in a study of breast tumors, draining lymph nodes, adjacent tissues. TCRdb passed the multiplex PCR reads through MiXCR, listing each CDR3 protein once. The data hold approximately 210,000 distinct CDR3 sequences, with around 32% observed a single time. Breast cancer patients provided tissue from their axillary draining lymph nodes. The sample was axillary lymph node tissue. The receptor set was obtained from a female donor with breast cancer. Some clones in this sample may be carry-over from other donors' samples.

As concerns this clonotype: A much bigger clone sits one base away, suggesting this may be a read error. The chain recombines TRBV9 with TRBJ2-7; 9 bases are shared with TRBD1. Germline V gene data show CDR1 as SGDLS and CDR2 as YYNGEE. The CDR3 totals 14 residues. The CDR3 sequence is CASSRTGEAYEQSF. DNA of the CDR3: TGTGCCAGCAGTCGGACAGGGGAGGCCTACGAGCAGTCCTTC.

This chain uses TRBV20-1 with TRBJ2-1; D might be TRBD1 or TRBD2, each matching 6 bases. The germline V and J ends were trimmed by 4 bases and 6 bases, with 10 bases remaining between them. CDR3 length: 12 residues. CDR1 and CDR2 from the germline V gene are DFQATT and SNEGSKA (reference sequence). The CDR3 reads CSATRGGNEQFF. For the CDR3, the DNA is TGCAGTGCTACCAGGGGAGGCAATGAGCAGTTCTTC.

This clonotype was seen at least ten times. The chain employs TRBV7-6 and TRBJ2-7, with 7 bases fitting TRBD2. In germline, CDR1 is SGHVS, CDR2 FNYEAQ. The CDR3 totals 14 residues. J lost 5 bases, V lost 2 bases, and 6 bases had no gene match. The CDR3 sequence: CASSLQPSGNEQYF. CDR3 DNA sequence: TGTGCCAGCAGCTTACAGCCGAGCGGGAACGAGCAGTACTTC.

This clonotype was counted ten times or more. V and J are TRBV2 and TRBJ2-1; maybe TRBD1 (6 bases). The CDR3 loop spans 11 amino acids. Germline-derived CDR1 and CDR2 are SNHLY and FYNNEI. The ends were cut back, 6 bases at V and 14 bases at J, with 14 bases in the middle. CDR3 region: CASRQAGDKFF. Written as DNA, the CDR3 is TGTGCCAGCAGGCAAGCAGGGGATAAGTTCTTC. Supplemented by reference TRBV2 and TRBJ2-1, the full variable domain reads EPEVTQTPSHQVTQMGQEVILRCVPISNHLYFYWYRQILGQKVEFLVSFYNNEISEKSEIFDDQFSVERPDGSNFTLKIRSTKLEDSAMYFCASRQAGDKFFGPGTRLTVL.

This clonotype was observed at least ten times. The chain carries TRBV4-1 and TRBJ2-7; 10 bases agree with TRBD2. The CDR3 length is 14 residues. Germline CDR1 reads MGHRA; CDR2 reads YSYEKL. The junction had 1 base not matched to a gene; V was cut back by 4 bases and J by 1 base. The CDR3 region has the DNA TGCGCCAGCAGCCCTAGCGGGAGATCCTACGAGCAGTACTTC. This gives the protein CASSPSGRSYEQYF.

This clonotype appeared once. The chain carries TRBV15 and TRBJ2-1; D is ambiguous. V was cut by 0 bases and J by 7 bases, with 4 bases left in between. Germline V gene lookup returns CDR1 LNHNV and CDR2 YYDKDF (reference sequence). This CDR3 region has 12 residues. CDR3 sequence: CATSREGNEQFF. In DNA, the CDR3 is TGTGCCACCAGCAGAGAGGGGAATGAGCAGTTCTTC.

The chain recombines TRBV29-1 with TRBJ2-7, with 10 bases fitting TRBD2. V lost 4 bases and J lost 1; bases outside the gene matches: 16. Germline CDR1 reads SQVTM; CDR2 reads ANQGSEA. This CDR3 is built from 18 residues. The CDR3 is CSVGSWGLAGAESYEQYF. CDR3 DNA: TGCAGCGTTGGGAGTTGGGGGCTAGCGGGAGCAGAGTCCTACGAGCAGTACTTC.

With respect to this clonotype: A read error is likely, as this CDR3 ends without the conserved phenylalanine or tryptophan. The V call is TRBV19, the J call TRBJ1-5; 8 nucleotides align to TRBD1. Germline V gives CDR1 LNHDA, CDR2 SQIVND (reference sequence). The CDR3 is 16 amino acids. The J segment lost 1 base and the V segment lost 3 bases, leaving 5 bases of the junction unmatched. The CDR3 sequence is CASSMVDRASNQPQHL. The CDR3 nucleotides are TGTGCCAGTAGTATGGTGGACAGGGCGAGCAATCAGCCCCAGCATCTT.

This clonotype was found many times. With a much larger clone just one base away, this may be a read error. The rearrangement links TRBV20-1 to TRBJ2-5; D gene uncertain. This CDR3 comprises 16 residues. CDR1 is DFQATT, CDR2 SNEGSKA, per germline (reference sequence). The ends were cut back, 1 base at V and 5 bases at J, with 20 bases in the middle. The DNA of the CDR3 is TGCAGTGCTAGAGTGAGCGCGGCTCGCTCCTGGGAGACCCAGTACTTC. Protein product: CSARVSAARSWETQYF.

This clonotype was detected only once. The chain carries TRBV7-3 and TRBJ2-5; 10 nucleotides agree with TRBD2. The CDR3 loop spans 14 amino acids. The germline CDR1 and CDR2 sequences are SGHTA and FQGTGA. Trimming removed 3 bases from V and 6 bases from J; junction bases left unmatched: 4. The CDR3 is CASSFSSGRKTQYF. CDR3 DNA sequence: TGTGCCAGCAGCTTTTCTAGCGGGAGAAAGACCCAGTACTTC.

The chain recombines TRBV24-1 with TRBJ1-2; D is unclear. The V gene lost 3 bases and the J gene lost 8 bases, with 18 bases spanning the gap. CDR3 size: 15 residues. In germline, CDR1 is KGHDR, CDR2 SFDVKD. The CDR3 is CATSDTSGLAGGYTF. CDR3 nucleotide sequence: TGTGCCACCAGTGATACCTCAGGACTAGCGGGCGGCTACACCTTC.

V is TRBV6-6 and J is TRBJ1-2; 9 nucleotides align to TRBD1. V dropped 6 bases and J dropped 5; count of bases not matched to a gene: 10. CDR3 length: 15 residues. Germline V gene lookup returns CDR1 MNHNY and CDR2 SVGAGI (reference sequence). Here the CDR3 DNA reads TGTGCCAGCAGCGAAAATACCGGGACAGGGTATGGCTACACCTTC. This encodes CASSENTGTGYGYTF.

This clonotype came up many times. This chain links TRBV6-2 or TRBV6-3 with TRBJ2-1; no firm D call. Trimming took 10 bases from V and 2 from J, leaving 21 bases between them. The CDR3 extends over 16 amino acids. In germline, CDR1 is MNHEY, CDR2 SVGEGT. The CDR3 DNA reads TGTGCCACCTCAAGAACATGGGTCTCAACCTACAATGAGCAGTTCTTC. It is translated as CATSRTWVSTYNEQFF.

The J gene is TRBJ1-1, the V gene TRBV6-6, with D possibly being TRBD1 (5 bases). Germline V gene data show CDR1 as MNHNY and CDR2 as SVGAGI (reference sequence). V gave up 4 bases and J gave up 1 base, with 13 bases separating them. This CDR3 region has 15 residues. For the CDR3, the DNA is TGTGCCAGCAGTTTCGTCCCCGGGGGGAACACTGAAGCTTTCTTT. As protein: CASSFVPGGNTEAFF.

At least ten counts were recorded for this clonotype. The gene calls are TRBV6-5 and TRBJ2-7, with 7 bases fitting TRBD2. The CDR3 loop spans 14 amino acids. With V trimmed by 5 bases and J by 0 bases, 4 bases remained unmatched. Per the germline V gene, CDR1 is MNHEY and CDR2 is SVGAGI. This CDR3 reads CASSPAGPSYEQYF. CDR3 DNA sequence: TGTGCCAGCAGTCCAGCGGGACCCTCCTACGAGCAGTACTTC.

This clonotype was detected many times. The J gene is TRBJ1-5, the V gene TRBV7-2; a possible D gene is TRBD1 (5 bases). The CDR3 is 15 amino acids. Trimming left V 3 bases short and J 7 bases short, with 16 bases between. Germline lookup yields CDR1 SGHTA and CDR2 FQGNSA. The CDR3 region is CASSFGGTQVQPQHF. CDR3 sequence (DNA): TGTGCCAGCAGCTTTGGCGGGACGCAAGTACAGCCCCAGCATTTT.

The V gene is TRBV27, the J gene TRBJ2-7; D ambiguous. Germline CDR1 MNHEY, CDR2 SMNVEV (reference sequence). This CDR3 has 15 residues. V lost 2 bases and J lost 0, with 11 bases in between. Here the CDR3 reads CASSLKWVNSYEQYF. The CDR3, as DNA: TGTGCCAGCAGTTTAAAATGGGTAAACTCCTACGAGCAGTACTTC.

At least ten counts were recorded for this clonotype. This chain links TRBV18 with TRBJ2-1; 9 bases align to TRBD2. Germline V lookup: CDR1 KGHSH, CDR2 LQKENI. V trimming: 1 base; J trimming: 5 bases; junction bases outside the gene matches: 3. The CDR3 length is 15 residues. The CDR3 DNA follows: TGTGCCAGCTCACCACTAGCGGGAGCCAACAATGAGCAGTTCTTC. Its translation is CASSPLAGANNEQFF.

This clonotype was seen ten or more times. The chain joins TRBV6-4 to TRBJ2-1; either TRBD1 or TRBD2 may supply D (5 bases each). The CDR3 sequence is 14 residues long. Germline values: CDR1 MRHNA, CDR2 SNTAGT. V shed 10 bases and J shed 6 bases, with 19 bases lying between them. CDR3 nucleotide sequence: TGTGCCACTCCGCTCGGGACCCCTACCAATGAGCAGTTCTTC. It codes for CATPLGTPTNEQFF.

As concerns this clonotype: The conserved final phenylalanine or tryptophan is absent from the CDR3, which likely points to a read error. The CDR3 spells CASSQTVTDQYGTDTQYI. The CDR3 DNA reads TGTGCCAGCAGCCAAACGGTAACGGACCAGTACGGCACAGATACGCAGTATATT. The V gene is TRBV3-1, the J gene TRBJ2-3; D is unresolved. The CDR3 consists of 18 residues. V lost 2 bases and J 1 base, leaving 19 bases between the germline ends. Germline loops: CDR1 LGHDT, CDR2 YNNKEL (reference sequence).

In its sample, this clonotype was seen once. The chain combines TRBV2 with TRBJ2-7; tentative D call: TRBD2 (6 bases). The CDR3 contains 12 residues. The ends were cut back, 11 bases at V and 1 base at J, with 12 bases in the middle. The germline CDR1 and CDR2 sequences are SNHLY and FYNNEI. CDR3 coding DNA: TGTGCCGTCGGGGGTTCTTCCTACGAGCAGTACTTC. Its translation is CAVGGSSYEQYF. The full variable domain, rest sourced from reference TRBV2 and TRBJ2-7, is EPEVTQTPSHQVTQMGQEVILRCVPISNHLYFYWYRQILGQKVEFLVSFYNNEISEKSEIFDDQFSVERPDGSNFTLKIRSTKLEDSAMYFCAVGGSSYEQYFGPGTRLTVT.

On this clonotype itself: This sequence may be a read error, since a much larger clone differs from it by one base. This CDR3 is missing its conserved last phenylalanine or tryptophan, likely due to a read error. This rearrangement joins TRBV6-1 to TRBJ2-1; the match to TRBD2 covers 14 bases. The germline V gene encodes CDR1 MNHNS and CDR2 SASEGT. The CDR3 has 18 residues. Losses at the gene ends were 8 bases for V and 2 bases for J; bases not matched to a gene: 11. The CDR3 nucleotides read TGTGCCAGCTTGGAGACTAGCGGGAGGGCCAAGGCCTACAATGAGCAGTTCGTC. This translates into CASLETSGRAKAYNEQFV.

The chain recombines TRBV6-6 with TRBJ2-5; 13 bases match TRBD2. J was trimmed by 2 bases and V by 5 bases; bases with no gene match: 14. Germline V gene sequence: CDR1 MNHNY, CDR2 SVGAGI (reference sequence). The CDR3 is 19 amino acids. CDR3 sequence: CASSQGDRGLAGRQETQYF. Here the CDR3 DNA reads TGTGCCAGCAGTCAAGGGGACAGGGGACTAGCGGGAAGACAAGAGACCCAGTACTTC.

As concerns this clonotype: It is unclear where the CDR3 begins or ends on the DNA, so no DNA is shown, and the CDR3 is as TCRdb lists it. The chain employs TRBV7-9 and TRBJ2-3; TRBD1, the table's D call, lacks a check against the DNA. The length of the CDR3 is 21 amino acids, counting both ends. Germline V lookup: CDR1 SEHNR, CDR2 FQNEAQ (reference sequence). CDR3 region: CASSIYLCSVAISGVTDTQYF.